Below, 11 T cell receptor beta chains from the same sample are listed, as sequenced in a study of OX40 agonist ivuxolimab in advanced cancers. TCRdb's table, derived via immunoSEQ multiplex PCR, lists solely in-frame clones and lacks some. Here the sample spans over 30,000 clones, about nine tenths being singletons. The source material was CD4+ or CD8+ T cells sorted from blood, sampled in a trial of the OX40 agonist ivuxolimab. All receptors derive from an adult with an advanced solid tumor such as melanoma, head and neck, liver or kidney cancer.

The chain couples TRBV7-2 to TRBJ2-3; 11 bases are a match to TRBD2. This CDR3 has 14 residues. V gave up 1 base and J gave up 12 bases; unmatched junction bases: 6. Germline V CDR1 and CDR2: SGHTA, FQGNSA. CDR3 nucleotides: TGTGCCAGCAGCTTAGGGCTAGCGGGGGGCCCTCAGTATTTT. It encodes CASSLGLAGGPQYF.

This clone was observed a few times. The chain joins TRBV12-5 to TRBJ2-3; D ambiguous. Looked up from germline, CDR1 is LGHNT and CDR2 is FRNRAP. This CDR3 region has 15 residues. The ends were cut back, 5 bases at V and 2 bases at J, with 14 bases in the middle. CDR3 DNA sequence: TGTGCTAGTGGTCCCAGACAAGAACTCACAGATACGCAGTATTTT. This encodes CASGPRQELTDTQYF.

This clone was counted only a few times. The V gene is TRBV12-5, the J gene TRBJ1-1; D is uncertain. V lost 2 bases and J 5 bases, leaving 12 bases between the germline ends. The CDR3 length is 14 residues. From germline, CDR1 is LGHNT and CDR2 FRNRAP. The CDR3 nucleotides read TGTGCTAGTGGTTTGCAGGTAACATCTACTGAAGCTTTCTTT. Its translation: CASGLQVTSTEAFF.

The CDR3 sequence: CASSLSRRIDLQETQYF. CDR3 in DNA: TGCGCCAGCAGCCTTTCCCGGAGGATCGACCTTCAAGAGACCCAGTACTTC. The genes are TRBV4-1 and TRBJ2-5; TRBD2 is a possible D gene (5 bases). The germline V and J ends were trimmed by 4 bases and 2 bases, with 20 bases remaining between them. Germline V gene sequence: CDR1 MGHRA, CDR2 YSYEKL. The CDR3 spans 17 residues.

The V gene is TRBV27, the J gene TRBJ1-1; D is uncertain. Trimming removed 3 bases at V and 4 bases at J, with 12 bases between. Germline CDR1 is MNHEY and CDR2 is SMNVEV (reference sequence). This CDR3 contains 14 residues. The chain's CDR3 is CASSFSRRVTEAFF. CDR3 sequence (DNA): TGTGCCAGCAGTTTTTCCAGGAGGGTCACTGAAGCTTTCTTT.

In nucleotides, the CDR3 is TGCGCCAGCAGCTTGGCCCCGAGTGGGTCCCCAACAACTAATGAAAAACTGTTTTTT. Its translation is CASSLAPSGSPTTNEKLFF. This chain joins TRBV5-1 and TRBJ1-4; D is undetermined. CDR1 is SGHRS and CDR2 is YFSETQ in the germline V gene. CDR3 length: 19 residues. V was pared by 0 bases and J by 0 bases, with 18 bases between.

The chain combines TRBV5-5 with TRBJ2-7; TRBD1 aligns across 7 bases. The CDR3 is 14 residues long. CDR1 and CDR2 (germline): SGHKS, YYEKEE (reference sequence). J lost 3 bases, V lost 0 bases, and 3 bases had no gene match. CDR3 region: CASSLEGADYEQYF. The CDR3 coding sequence is TGTGCCAGCAGCTTGGAGGGGGCGGACTACGAGCAGTACTTC.

The V gene is TRBV7-2, the J gene TRBJ2-5; 11 bases are a match to TRBD2. The CDR3 extends over 14 amino acids. The trim removed 5 bases at V and 5 bases at J, leaving 4 bases unmatched. CDR1 is SGHTA, CDR2 FQGNSA, per germline. CDR3 protein: CASSPRTSGETQYF. DNA for the CDR3: TGTGCCAGCAGCCCAAGGACTAGCGGGGAGACCCAGTACTTC. Together with reference TRBV7-2 and TRBJ2-5, the CDR3 gives the full variable domain: GAGVSQSPSNKVTEKGKDVELRCDPISGHTALYWYRQSLGQGLEFLIYFQGNSAPDKSGLPSDRFSAERTGGSVSTLTIQRTQQEDSAVYLCASSPRTSGETQYFGPGTRLLVL.

The chain has TRBV7-3 and TRBJ2-2, with 11 bases identical to TRBD2. The CDR3 has 18 amino acids. The V gene end was trimmed by 2 bases and the J gene end by 0 bases; junction bases not matched to a gene: 5. Germline CDR1 and CDR2: SGHTA and FQGTGA. CDR3: CASSLPSGGISNTGELFF. The CDR3 DNA follows: TGTGCCAGCAGCTTACCTAGCGGGGGGATATCGAACACCGGGGAGCTGTTTTTT.

This clone was recorded only once. The J gene is TRBJ2-4, the V gene TRBV28, with 12 bases matching TRBD1. The CDR3 sequence is 17 residues long. V lost 5 bases to trimming and J lost 3 bases; unmatched junction nucleotides: 8. The germline CDR1 and CDR2 sequences are MDHEN and SYDVKM. DNA for the CDR3: TGTGCCAGCAGTAGCCAAGGGACAGGGGGCATCAAAAACATTCAGTACTTC. Translated: CASSSQGTGGIKNIQYF.

The chain combines TRBV28 with TRBJ2-7; D not certain. This CDR3 is 13 amino acids long. Germline values: CDR1 MDHEN, CDR2 SYDVKM. V was pared by 8 bases and J by 4 bases, with 15 bases between. CDR3 amino acids: CASGTGWVYEQYF. DNA for the CDR3: TGTGCCAGCGGCACCGGGTGGGTTTACGAGCAGTACTTC.